The 16 T cell receptor beta chains below all came from one sample that was sequenced in a study of response to subunit inactivated influenza vaccine (dated by TCRdb to the late 2010s). Library method: RT-PCR. These reads were obtained on an Illumina HiSeq 2500. Through fastp at Q25 and MiXCR, TCRdb rebuilt clones from the public reads, retaining in-frame beta chains. For every CDR3 protein sequence, its rows merge into one entry that carries the most common genes and DNA. Present in this sample are hundreds of thousands of distinct CDR3 sequences, roughly 18% of which were seen just once. Around 9.9% of the sample is in the top ten clones. Sample: PBMCs from blood, taken 5 to 6 days after vaccination. These receptors were collected from a man aged 50-59 years who received an inactivated influenza vaccine. Donor details come from another sample of the same person, matched by shared clones.

This clonotype was recorded at least ten times. This chain joins TRBV29-1 and TRBJ2-5; a weak D match, TRBD2 (5 bases). Germline CDR1 is SQVTM and CDR2 is ANQGSEA. The CDR3 runs to 14 residues. V was cut by 1 base and J by 2 bases, with 11 bases left in between. CDR3 in amino acids: CSVEGGVKQETQYF. The CDR3 DNA follows: TGCAGCGTTGAAGGGGGAGTCAAGCAAGAGACCCAGTACTTC.

This clonotype turned up a few times. The V call is TRBV7-2, the J call TRBJ2-2, with 12 bases lining up with TRBD2. Germline CDR1 is SGHTA and CDR2 is FQGNSA. With 5 bases clipped from V and 8 bases from J, the junction kept 6 bases outside the gene matches. This CDR3 is 15 amino acids long. The CDR3: CASSHRTSGTGELFF. In DNA form, the CDR3 reads TGTGCCAGCAGCCATAGGACTAGCGGGACTGGGGAGCTGTTTTTT.

The CDR3 nucleotides are TGCAGTGCTAGTCACCAGGGGATCTACGAGCAGTACTTC. It codes for CSASHQGIYEQYF. The chain has TRBV20-1 and TRBJ2-7; TRBD1 might be the D (6 bases). The CDR3 consists of 13 residues. The V gene lost 3 bases and the J gene lost 3 bases, with 12 bases spanning the gap. The germline V gene has CDR1 DFQATT and CDR2 SNEGSKA (reference sequence).

The J gene is TRBJ1-2, the V gene TRBV20-1, with TRBD1 identical over 7 bases. Germline CDR1 is DFQATT and CDR2 is SNEGSKA (reference sequence). The CDR3 covers 12 residues. Losses at the gene ends were 5 bases for V and 4 bases for J; bases not matched to a gene: 4. CDR3 in amino acids: CSAEDRVYGYTF. The CDR3 DNA reads as TGCAGTGCTGAAGACAGGGTCTATGGCTACACCTTC.

This clonotype was counted many times. This chain connects TRBV7-2 to TRBJ2-3; D might be TRBD2 (6 bases). V lost 5 bases, J lost 2 bases, and 14 bases lay in between. CDR3 size: 15 residues. The germline V gene encodes CDR1 SGHTA and CDR2 FQGNSA. The CDR3 nucleotides are TGTGCCAGCAGCGCCTCCGGGGGTTACACAGATACGCAGTATTTT. Its protein product is CASSASGGYTDTQYF.

This clonotype was observed once. This rearrangement joins TRBV2 to TRBJ2-1; D uncertain. Germline V CDR1 and CDR2: SNHLY, FYNNEI. Trimming removed 7 bases from V and 10 bases from J, with 17 bases in between. The CDR3 has 13 residues. In DNA form, the CDR3 reads TGTGCCAGCAAAAGGAGTACTTTAGCCGAGCAGTTCTTC. Translating gives CASKRSTLAEQFF.

This clonotype was seen more than once but under ten times. The rearrangement links TRBV18 to TRBJ2-3; the D gene is possibly TRBD2 (6 bases). Deletions cut 6 bases from V and 4 bases from J, with 20 bases between. This CDR3 has 16 amino acids. CDR1 is KGHSH, CDR2 LQKENI, per germline. The CDR3 nucleotides read TGTGCCAGCTCGCCCTTGACTAGGGGCGGCGCAGATACGCAGTATTTT. As protein: CASSPLTRGGADTQYF.

This clonotype was counted a few times. The chain carries TRBV6-5 and TRBJ2-3, with TRBD2 matching 12 bases. The germline V gene encodes CDR1 MNHEY and CDR2 SVGAGI. V lost 2 bases and J lost 4; bases outside the gene matches: 7. The CDR3 spans 17 residues. The CDR3 nucleotides read TGTGCCAGCAGTTACGTCTCTAGCGGGAGGGCCCCAGATACGCAGTATTTT. Encoded protein: CASSYVSSGRAPDTQYF.

The V and J genes are TRBV7-9 and TRBJ2-1; 10 bases map to TRBD1. Germline trimming cut 5 bases from V and 6 bases from J; bases unmatched to any gene: 13. This CDR3 contains 17 residues. Germline-derived CDR1 and CDR2 are SEHNR and FQNEAQ (reference sequence). CDR3 nucleotides: TGTGCCAGCAGCCCACCCGCCGGGACAGGGGTTGGCAATGAGCAGTTCTTC. This gives the protein CASSPPAGTGVGNEQFF.

Many counts were recorded for this clonotype. The V and J genes are TRBV24-1 and TRBJ2-3; 7 nucleotides match TRBD1. V lost 0 bases to trimming and J lost 4 bases; unmatched junction nucleotides: 6. This CDR3 is 16 amino acids long. CDR1 is KGHDR, CDR2 SFDVKD, per germline. In DNA, the CDR3 is TGTGCCACCAGTGATTTGAGGGGCACAGGGGCAGATACGCAGTATTTT. Translated: CATSDLRGTGADTQYF.

This clonotype was observed many times. The chain uses TRBV5-1 and TRBJ2-2; tentatively, D is TRBD2 (5 bases). Per the germline V gene, CDR1 is SGHRS and CDR2 is YFSETQ. V shed 0 bases and J shed 6 bases, with 12 bases lying between them. This CDR3 has 15 amino acids. CDR3: CASSLDEGWAGELFF. CDR3 nucleotides: TGCGCCAGCAGCTTGGATGAGGGATGGGCCGGGGAGCTGTTTTTT.

The CDR3 is CASSAPVGTSGPWLSYEQYF. The CDR3 coding sequence is TGTGCCAGCAGCGCACCGGTAGGGACTAGCGGGCCCTGGCTTTCCTACGAGCAGTACTTC. The rearrangement joins TRBV11-1 to TRBJ2-7; 12 bases are a match to TRBD2. Germline V CDR1 and CDR2: SGHAT, FQDESV (reference sequence). The ends lost 5 bases at V and 1 base at J; junction bases unmatched: 18. The CDR3 has 20 residues.

This clonotype has ten or more counts. The genes are TRBV29-1 and TRBJ2-1, with D tentatively TRBD2 (5 bases). Germline assignment: CDR1 SQVTM and CDR2 ANQGSEA. V dropped 6 bases and J dropped 5 bases, with 14 bases sitting between them. The CDR3 is made up of 13 amino acids. This CDR3 is CSVERGFHNEQFF. Here the CDR3 DNA reads TGCAGCGTGGAACGGGGTTTCCACAATGAGCAGTTCTTC.

This clonotype appeared a few times. The rearrangement joins TRBV5-1 to TRBJ2-1, with TRBD2 identical over 10 bases. The CDR3 runs 17 residues. The trim removed 6 bases at V and 5 bases at J, leaving 14 bases unmatched. Per germline, CDR1 SGHRS and CDR2 YFSETQ. The CDR3 spells CASNPGGRLAGDNEQFF. The CDR3 nucleotides read TGCGCCAGCAACCCAGGGGGCCGGCTAGCGGGAGACAATGAGCAGTTCTTC. Supplemented by reference TRBV5-1 and TRBJ2-1, the full variable domain reads KAGVTQTPRYLIKTRGQQVTLSCSPISGHRSVSWYQQTPGQGLQFLFEYFSETQRNKGNFPGRFSGRQFSNSRSEMNVSTLELGDSALYLCASNPGGRLAGDNEQFFGPGTRLTVL.

The sample holds a few counts of this clonotype. The chain has TRBV6-1 and TRBJ1-5; the D is unclear. This CDR3 is built from 13 residues. Trimming left V 6 bases short and J 6 bases short, with 12 bases between. Germline V gene lookup returns CDR1 MNHNS and CDR2 SASEGT. CDR3 sequence: CASSDPHVQPQHF. The CDR3 DNA reads TGTGCCAGCAGCGATCCCCATGTTCAGCCCCAGCATTTT.

This rearrangement joins TRBV5-1 to TRBJ2-3; D is ambiguous. Germline V gene lookup returns CDR1 SGHRS and CDR2 YFSETQ. Trimming pared 0 bases from V and 6 bases from J, leaving 23 bases between. The CDR3 contains 18 residues. The CDR3 coding sequence is TGCGCCAGCAGCTTGGCCTCCTTCAGGTTCCTAAAGGGTGATACGCAGTATTTT. Amino acids: CASSLASFRFLKGDTQYF.